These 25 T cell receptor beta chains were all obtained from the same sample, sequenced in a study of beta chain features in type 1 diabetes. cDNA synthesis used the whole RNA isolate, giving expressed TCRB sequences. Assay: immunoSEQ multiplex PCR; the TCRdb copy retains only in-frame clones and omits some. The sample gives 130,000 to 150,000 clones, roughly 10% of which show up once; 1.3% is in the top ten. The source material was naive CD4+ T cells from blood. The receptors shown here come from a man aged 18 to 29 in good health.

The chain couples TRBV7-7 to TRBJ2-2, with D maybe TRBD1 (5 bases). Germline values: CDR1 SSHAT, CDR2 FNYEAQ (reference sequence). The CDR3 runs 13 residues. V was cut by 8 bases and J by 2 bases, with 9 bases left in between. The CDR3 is CASGGQNTGELFF. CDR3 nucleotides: TGTGCCAGCGGCGGACAAAACACCGGGGAGCTGTTTTTT.

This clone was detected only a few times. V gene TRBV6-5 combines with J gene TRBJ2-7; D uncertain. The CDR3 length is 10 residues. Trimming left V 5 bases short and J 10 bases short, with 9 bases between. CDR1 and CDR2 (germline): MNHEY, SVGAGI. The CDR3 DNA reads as TGTGCCAGCAGTCAGCAGGAACAGTACTTC. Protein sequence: CASSQQEQYF.

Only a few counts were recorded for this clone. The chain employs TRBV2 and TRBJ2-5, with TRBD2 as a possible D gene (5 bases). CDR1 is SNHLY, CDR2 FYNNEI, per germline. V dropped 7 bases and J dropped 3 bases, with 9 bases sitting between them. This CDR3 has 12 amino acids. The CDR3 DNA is TGTGCCAGCAAGGAGAGGGAAGAGACCCAGTACTTC. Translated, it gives CASKEREETQYF.

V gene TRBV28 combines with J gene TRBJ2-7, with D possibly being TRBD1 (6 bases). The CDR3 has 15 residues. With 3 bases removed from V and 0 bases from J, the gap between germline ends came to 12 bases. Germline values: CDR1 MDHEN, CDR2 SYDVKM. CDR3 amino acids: CASSFQGLLSYEQYF. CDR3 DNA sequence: TGTGCCAGCAGTTTTCAGGGGCTCCTCTCCTACGAGCAGTACTTC.

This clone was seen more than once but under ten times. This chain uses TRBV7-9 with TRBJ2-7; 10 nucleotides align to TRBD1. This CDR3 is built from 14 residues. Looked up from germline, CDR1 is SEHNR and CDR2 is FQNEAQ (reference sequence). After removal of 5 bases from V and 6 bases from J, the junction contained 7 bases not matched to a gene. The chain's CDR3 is CASSRTGTGAEQYF. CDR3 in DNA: TGTGCCAGCAGCCGCACCGGGACAGGGGCCGAGCAGTACTTC.

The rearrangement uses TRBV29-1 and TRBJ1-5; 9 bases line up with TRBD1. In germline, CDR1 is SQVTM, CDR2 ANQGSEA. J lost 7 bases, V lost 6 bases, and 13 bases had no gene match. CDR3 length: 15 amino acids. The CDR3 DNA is TGCAGCGTCTTAGAGGCCGGGACAGGGAACCAGCCCCAGCATTTT. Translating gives CSVLEAGTGNQPQHF.

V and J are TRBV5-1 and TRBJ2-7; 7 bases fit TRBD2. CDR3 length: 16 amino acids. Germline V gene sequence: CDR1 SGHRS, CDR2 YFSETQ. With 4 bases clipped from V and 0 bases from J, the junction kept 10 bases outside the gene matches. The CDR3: CASSARLAASSYEQYF. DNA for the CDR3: TGCGCCAGCAGCGCAAGACTAGCTGCGAGCTCCTACGAGCAGTACTTC.

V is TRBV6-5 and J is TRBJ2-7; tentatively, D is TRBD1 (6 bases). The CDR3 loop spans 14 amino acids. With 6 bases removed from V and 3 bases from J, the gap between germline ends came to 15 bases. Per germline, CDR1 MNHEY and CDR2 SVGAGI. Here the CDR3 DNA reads TGTGCCAGCAGGTCTCCGACAGGAAGCTACGAGCAGTACTTC. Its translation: CASRSPTGSYEQYF.

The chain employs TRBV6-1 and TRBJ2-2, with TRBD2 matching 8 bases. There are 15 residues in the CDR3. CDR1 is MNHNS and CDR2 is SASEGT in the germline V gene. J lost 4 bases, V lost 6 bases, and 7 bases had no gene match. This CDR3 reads CASRIGGARTGELFF. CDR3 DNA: TGTGCCAGCAGAATCGGGGGGGCCCGCACCGGGGAGCTGTTTTTT.

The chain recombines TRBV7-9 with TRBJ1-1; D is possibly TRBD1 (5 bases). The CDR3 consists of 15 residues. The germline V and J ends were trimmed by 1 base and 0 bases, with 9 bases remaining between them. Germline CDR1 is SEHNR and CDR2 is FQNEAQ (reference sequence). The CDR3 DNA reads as TGTGCCAGCAGCTTAGGGCAGGGCATGAACACTGAAGCTTTCTTT. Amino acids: CASSLGQGMNTEAFF. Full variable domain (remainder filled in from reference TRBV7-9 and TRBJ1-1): DTGVSQNPRHKITKRGQNVTFRCDPISEHNRLYWYRQTLGQGPEFLTYFQNEAQLEKSRLLSDRFSAERPKGSFSTLEIQRTEQGDSAMYLCASSLGQGMNTEAFFGQGTRLTVV.

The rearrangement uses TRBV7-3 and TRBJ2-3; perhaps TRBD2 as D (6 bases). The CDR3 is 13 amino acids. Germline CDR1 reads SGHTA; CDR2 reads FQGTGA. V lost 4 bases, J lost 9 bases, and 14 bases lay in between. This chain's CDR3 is CASSWGLPRTQYF. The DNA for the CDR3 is TGTGCCAGCAGCTGGGGACTCCCCCGGACGCAGTATTTT.

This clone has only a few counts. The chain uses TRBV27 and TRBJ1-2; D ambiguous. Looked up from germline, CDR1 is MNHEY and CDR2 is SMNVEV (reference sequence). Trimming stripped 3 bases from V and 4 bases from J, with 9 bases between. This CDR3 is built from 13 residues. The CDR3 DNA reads TGTGCCAGCAGTTTGGAGGGCGCCTATGGCTACACCTTC. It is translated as CASSLEGAYGYTF.

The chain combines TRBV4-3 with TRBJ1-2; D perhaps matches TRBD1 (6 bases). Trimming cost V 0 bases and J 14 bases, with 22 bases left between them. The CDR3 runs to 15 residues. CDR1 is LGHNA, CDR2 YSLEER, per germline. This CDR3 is CASSQEWGGPSRETF. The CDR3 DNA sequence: TGCGCCAGCAGCCAAGAGTGGGGGGGGCCATCCCGCGAGACCTTC.

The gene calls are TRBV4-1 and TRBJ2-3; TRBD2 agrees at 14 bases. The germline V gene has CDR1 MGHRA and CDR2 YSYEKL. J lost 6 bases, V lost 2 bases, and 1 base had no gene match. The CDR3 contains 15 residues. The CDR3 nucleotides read TGCGCCAGCAGCCAACGGACTAGCGGGGGGGATACGCAGTATTTT. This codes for CASSQRTSGGDTQYF.

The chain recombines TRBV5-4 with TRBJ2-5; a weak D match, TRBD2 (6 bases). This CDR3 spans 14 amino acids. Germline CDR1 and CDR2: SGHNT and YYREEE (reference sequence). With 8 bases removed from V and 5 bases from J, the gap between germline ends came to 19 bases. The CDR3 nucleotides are TGTGCCAGTAGCGGTCGCGGTTCGTCGGAGACCCAGTACTTC. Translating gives CASSGRGSSETQYF.

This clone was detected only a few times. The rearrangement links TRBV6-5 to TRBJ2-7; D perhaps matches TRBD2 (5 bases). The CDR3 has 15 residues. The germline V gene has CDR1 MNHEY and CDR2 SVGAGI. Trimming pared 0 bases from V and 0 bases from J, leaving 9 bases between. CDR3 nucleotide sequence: TGTGCCAGCAGTTACTCGGAGGCCCGCTCCTACGAGCAGTACTTC. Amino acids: CASSYSEARSYEQYF.

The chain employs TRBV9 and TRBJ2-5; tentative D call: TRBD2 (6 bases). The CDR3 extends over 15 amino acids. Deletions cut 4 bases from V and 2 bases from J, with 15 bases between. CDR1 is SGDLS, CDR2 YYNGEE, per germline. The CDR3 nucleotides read TGTGCCAGCAGCCCCTTGGGTAGCGGACAAGAGACCCAGTACTTC. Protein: CASSPLGSGQETQYF.

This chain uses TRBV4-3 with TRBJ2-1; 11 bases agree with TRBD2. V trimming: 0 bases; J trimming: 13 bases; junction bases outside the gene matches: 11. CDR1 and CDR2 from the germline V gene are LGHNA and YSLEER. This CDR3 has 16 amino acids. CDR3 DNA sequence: TGCGCCAGCAGCCAAGAGCCTAGCGGGGGGTCTGTGCAACAGTTCTTC. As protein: CASSQEPSGGSVQQFF.

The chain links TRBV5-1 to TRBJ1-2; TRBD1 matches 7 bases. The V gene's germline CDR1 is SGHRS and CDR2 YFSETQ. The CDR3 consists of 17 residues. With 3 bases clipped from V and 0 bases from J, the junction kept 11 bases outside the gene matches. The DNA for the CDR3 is TGCGCCAGCAGCTCGGGCGGGATGGGGACAGCTAACTATGGCTACACCTTC. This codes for CASSSGGMGTANYGYTF.

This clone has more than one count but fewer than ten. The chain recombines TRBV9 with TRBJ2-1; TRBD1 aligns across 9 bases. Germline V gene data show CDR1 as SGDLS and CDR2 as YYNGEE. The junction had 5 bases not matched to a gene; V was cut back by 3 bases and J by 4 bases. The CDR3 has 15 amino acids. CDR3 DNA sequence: TGTGCCAGCAGCGAGTGGACAGGGGAATACAATGAGCAGTTCTTC. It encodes CASSEWTGEYNEQFF.

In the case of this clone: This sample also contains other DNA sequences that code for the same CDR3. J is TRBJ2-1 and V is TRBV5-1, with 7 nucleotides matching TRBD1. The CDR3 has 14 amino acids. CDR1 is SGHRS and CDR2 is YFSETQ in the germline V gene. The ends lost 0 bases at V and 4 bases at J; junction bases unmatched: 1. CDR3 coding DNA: TGCGCCAGCAGCTTGGGACAGGGTTACAATGAGCAGTTCTTC. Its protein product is CASSLGQGYNEQFF.

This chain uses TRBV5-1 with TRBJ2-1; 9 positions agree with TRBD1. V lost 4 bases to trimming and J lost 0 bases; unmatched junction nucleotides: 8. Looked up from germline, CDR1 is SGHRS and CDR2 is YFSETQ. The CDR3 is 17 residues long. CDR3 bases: TGCGCCAGCAGCGAGATACCGACAGGGGGCTCCTACAATGAGCAGTTCTTC. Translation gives CASSEIPTGGSYNEQFF.

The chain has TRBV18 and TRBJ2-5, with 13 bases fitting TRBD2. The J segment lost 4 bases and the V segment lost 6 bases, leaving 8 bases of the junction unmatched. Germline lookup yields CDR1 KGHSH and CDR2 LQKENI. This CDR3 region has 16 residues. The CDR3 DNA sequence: TGTGCCAGCTCGACTAGCGGGGGGCAAGGTCGAGAGACCCAGTACTTC. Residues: CASSTSGGQGRETQYF.

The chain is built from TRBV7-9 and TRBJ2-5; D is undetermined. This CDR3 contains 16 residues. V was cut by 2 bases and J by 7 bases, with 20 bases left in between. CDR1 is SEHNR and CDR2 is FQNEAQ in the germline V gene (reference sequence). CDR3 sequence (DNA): TGTGCCAGCAGCTTAAGTCCCAATTTTCGGGTAGCGACCCAGTACTTC. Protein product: CASSLSPNFRVATQYF. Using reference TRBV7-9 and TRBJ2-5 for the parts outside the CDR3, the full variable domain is DTGVSQNPRHKITKRGQNVTFRCDPISEHNRLYWYRQTLGQGPEFLTYFQNEAQLEKSRLLSDRFSAERPKGSFSTLEIQRTEQGDSAMYLCASSLSPNFRVATQYFGPGTRLLVL.

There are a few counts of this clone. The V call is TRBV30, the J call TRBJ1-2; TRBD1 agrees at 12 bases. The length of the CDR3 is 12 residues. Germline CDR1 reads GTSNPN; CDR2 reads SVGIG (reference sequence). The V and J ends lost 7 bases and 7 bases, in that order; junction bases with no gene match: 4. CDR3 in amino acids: CASGTGGSGYTF. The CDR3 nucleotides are TGTGCCTCCGGGACAGGGGGCTCTGGCTACACCTTC.